The 5 T cell receptor beta chains presented below share a single source sample, sequenced in a study of blood T cells in healthy people across ages. Next came a second PCR, run for about 7 to 12 cycles, which used a sample-barcoded 5' primer along with a J-beta primer mix. One entry per CDR3 protein, called by TCRdb with MiXCR from the 5' RACE reads. This table has about 780,000 distinct CDR3 sequences, 55% to 65% appearing once. Sequences were obtained from blood. These receptors came from a man aged 25 to 45 in good health.

The rearrangement joins TRBV29-1 to TRBJ2-7, with 7 bases fitting TRBD1. The J segment lost 3 bases and the V segment lost 3 bases, leaving 8 bases of the junction unmatched. The CDR3 spans 14 residues. The germline V gene encodes CDR1 SQVTM and CDR2 ANQGSEA. DNA of the CDR3: TGCAGCGTTGAGGTAAGGACAGGACTCTACGAGCAGTACTTC. It specifies CSVEVRTGLYEQYF.

V usage is TRBV7-9 and J usage is TRBJ2-3, with TRBD2 as a possible D gene (5 bases). From germline, CDR1 is SEHNR and CDR2 FQNEAQ (reference sequence). The length of the CDR3 is 13 residues. Trimming cost V 1 base and J 5 bases, with 7 bases left between them. CDR3 DNA sequence: TGTGCCAGCAGCTTAGACGGGAAAGATACGCAGTATTTT. Amino acids: CASSLDGKDTQYF.

The chain employs TRBV29-1 and TRBJ2-3; D unclear. V shed 6 bases and J shed 0 bases, with 13 bases lying between them. Germline V gene sequence: CDR1 SQVTM, CDR2 ANQGSEA. The CDR3 runs 14 residues. The CDR3 DNA follows: TGCAGCGTCGAGGACGGCCTTAGCACAGATACGCAGTATTTT. This gives the protein CSVEDGLSTDTQYF.

The rearrangement joins TRBV27 to TRBJ1-5, with a possible D match to TRBD1 (6 bases). Germline V lookup: CDR1 MNHEY, CDR2 SMNVEV (reference sequence). Trimming took 6 bases from V and 3 from J, leaving 9 bases between them. The CDR3 extends over 13 amino acids. CDR3 DNA sequence: TGTGCCAGCAGAGGACAGTACAATCAGCCCCAGCATTTT. Encoded protein: CASRGQYNQPQHF.

This clonotype was found a few times. As DNA, the CDR3 is TGTGCCAGCAGCTCCAGGGGGATAGGGATGAGCTCCTACAATGAGCAGTTCTTC. Translating gives CASSSRGIGMSSYNEQFF. This chain joins TRBV7-9 and TRBJ2-1; 7 bases are a match to TRBD1. The CDR3 is 18 residues long. J was trimmed by 0 bases and V by 4 bases; bases with no gene match: 12. Germline V gives CDR1 SEHNR, CDR2 FQNEAQ (reference sequence).